This TCR beta chain was sequenced in a study of blood T cell repertoires in COVID-19. This CDR3 is built from 15 residues. Looked up from germline, CDR1 is SGHRS and CDR2 is YFSETQ. Trimming took 0 bases from V and 1 from J; bases not matched to a gene: 3. The method was immunoSEQ multiplex PCR; TCRdb's version includes in-frame clones alone and lacks a portion of them. The sample contains roughly 240,000 clones, 85% to 90% of which appear only once. V and J are TRBV5-1 and TRBJ2-5; TRBD2 matches 7 bases. The sample comprised PBMCs or T cells enriched from blood (not recorded which). The clonotype originates from a man between 45 and 60 years old who had been exposed to COVID-19. Written as DNA, the CDR3 is TGCGCCAGCAGCTTGGCGAGCGGGGCCCAAGAGACCCAGTACTTC. Protein: CASSLASGAQETQYF.